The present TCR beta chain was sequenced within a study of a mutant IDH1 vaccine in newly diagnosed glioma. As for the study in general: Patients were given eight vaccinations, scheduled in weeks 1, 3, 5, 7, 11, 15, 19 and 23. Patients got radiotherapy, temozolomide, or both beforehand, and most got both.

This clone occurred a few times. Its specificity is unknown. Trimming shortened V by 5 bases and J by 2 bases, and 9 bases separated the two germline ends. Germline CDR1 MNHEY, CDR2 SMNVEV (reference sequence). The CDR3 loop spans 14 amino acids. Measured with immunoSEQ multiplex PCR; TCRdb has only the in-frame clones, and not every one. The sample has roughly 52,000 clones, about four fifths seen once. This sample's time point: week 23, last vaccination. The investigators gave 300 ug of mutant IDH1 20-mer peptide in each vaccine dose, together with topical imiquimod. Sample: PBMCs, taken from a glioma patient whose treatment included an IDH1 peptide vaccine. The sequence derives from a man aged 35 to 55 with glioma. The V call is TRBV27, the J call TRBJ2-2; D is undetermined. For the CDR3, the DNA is TGTGCCAGCAGTCGTCAGATCAACACCGGGGAGCTGTTTTTT. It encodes CASSRQINTGELFF.